This T cell receptor (beta chain) is from a study of regulatory and conventional T cells in RAG deficiency. Study outcomes and limitations: Shorter CDR3s in all patient subsets; >85% Treg-Tconv overlap in Omenn. Omenn syndrome and CID/AS patients had roughly 100-fold fewer unique Treg TCR beta sequences, versus roughly 9.6-fold elsewhere.

This table comes from immunoSEQ multiplex PCR, and its TCRdb copy is limited to in-frame clones, with some not included. The sample contains tens of thousands of clones, about 87% of which appear only once. CDR1 is SGHRS and CDR2 is YFSETQ in the germline V gene. CDR3 length equals 16 residues. V lost 5 bases and J lost 2; bases outside the gene matches: 11. As to this clone: The antigen remains unidentified.

This same sample was also part of a study on regulatory T cells. That source reports: The PCR used 52 TRBV and 13 TRBJ primers. In patients, unique TRB V-J pairs were restricted and V/J usage skewed, especially in Tregs.

This TCR came from a human donor in good health. The sequenced sample was CD8+ T cells sorted from blood. The rearrangement uses TRBV5-1 and TRBJ1-2, with 8 nucleotides matching TRBD1. In DNA form, the CDR3 reads TGCGCCAGCAGAGACTGGGGGACAGGAGTAAACTATGGCTACACCTTC. It yields the protein CASRDWGTGVNYGYTF.